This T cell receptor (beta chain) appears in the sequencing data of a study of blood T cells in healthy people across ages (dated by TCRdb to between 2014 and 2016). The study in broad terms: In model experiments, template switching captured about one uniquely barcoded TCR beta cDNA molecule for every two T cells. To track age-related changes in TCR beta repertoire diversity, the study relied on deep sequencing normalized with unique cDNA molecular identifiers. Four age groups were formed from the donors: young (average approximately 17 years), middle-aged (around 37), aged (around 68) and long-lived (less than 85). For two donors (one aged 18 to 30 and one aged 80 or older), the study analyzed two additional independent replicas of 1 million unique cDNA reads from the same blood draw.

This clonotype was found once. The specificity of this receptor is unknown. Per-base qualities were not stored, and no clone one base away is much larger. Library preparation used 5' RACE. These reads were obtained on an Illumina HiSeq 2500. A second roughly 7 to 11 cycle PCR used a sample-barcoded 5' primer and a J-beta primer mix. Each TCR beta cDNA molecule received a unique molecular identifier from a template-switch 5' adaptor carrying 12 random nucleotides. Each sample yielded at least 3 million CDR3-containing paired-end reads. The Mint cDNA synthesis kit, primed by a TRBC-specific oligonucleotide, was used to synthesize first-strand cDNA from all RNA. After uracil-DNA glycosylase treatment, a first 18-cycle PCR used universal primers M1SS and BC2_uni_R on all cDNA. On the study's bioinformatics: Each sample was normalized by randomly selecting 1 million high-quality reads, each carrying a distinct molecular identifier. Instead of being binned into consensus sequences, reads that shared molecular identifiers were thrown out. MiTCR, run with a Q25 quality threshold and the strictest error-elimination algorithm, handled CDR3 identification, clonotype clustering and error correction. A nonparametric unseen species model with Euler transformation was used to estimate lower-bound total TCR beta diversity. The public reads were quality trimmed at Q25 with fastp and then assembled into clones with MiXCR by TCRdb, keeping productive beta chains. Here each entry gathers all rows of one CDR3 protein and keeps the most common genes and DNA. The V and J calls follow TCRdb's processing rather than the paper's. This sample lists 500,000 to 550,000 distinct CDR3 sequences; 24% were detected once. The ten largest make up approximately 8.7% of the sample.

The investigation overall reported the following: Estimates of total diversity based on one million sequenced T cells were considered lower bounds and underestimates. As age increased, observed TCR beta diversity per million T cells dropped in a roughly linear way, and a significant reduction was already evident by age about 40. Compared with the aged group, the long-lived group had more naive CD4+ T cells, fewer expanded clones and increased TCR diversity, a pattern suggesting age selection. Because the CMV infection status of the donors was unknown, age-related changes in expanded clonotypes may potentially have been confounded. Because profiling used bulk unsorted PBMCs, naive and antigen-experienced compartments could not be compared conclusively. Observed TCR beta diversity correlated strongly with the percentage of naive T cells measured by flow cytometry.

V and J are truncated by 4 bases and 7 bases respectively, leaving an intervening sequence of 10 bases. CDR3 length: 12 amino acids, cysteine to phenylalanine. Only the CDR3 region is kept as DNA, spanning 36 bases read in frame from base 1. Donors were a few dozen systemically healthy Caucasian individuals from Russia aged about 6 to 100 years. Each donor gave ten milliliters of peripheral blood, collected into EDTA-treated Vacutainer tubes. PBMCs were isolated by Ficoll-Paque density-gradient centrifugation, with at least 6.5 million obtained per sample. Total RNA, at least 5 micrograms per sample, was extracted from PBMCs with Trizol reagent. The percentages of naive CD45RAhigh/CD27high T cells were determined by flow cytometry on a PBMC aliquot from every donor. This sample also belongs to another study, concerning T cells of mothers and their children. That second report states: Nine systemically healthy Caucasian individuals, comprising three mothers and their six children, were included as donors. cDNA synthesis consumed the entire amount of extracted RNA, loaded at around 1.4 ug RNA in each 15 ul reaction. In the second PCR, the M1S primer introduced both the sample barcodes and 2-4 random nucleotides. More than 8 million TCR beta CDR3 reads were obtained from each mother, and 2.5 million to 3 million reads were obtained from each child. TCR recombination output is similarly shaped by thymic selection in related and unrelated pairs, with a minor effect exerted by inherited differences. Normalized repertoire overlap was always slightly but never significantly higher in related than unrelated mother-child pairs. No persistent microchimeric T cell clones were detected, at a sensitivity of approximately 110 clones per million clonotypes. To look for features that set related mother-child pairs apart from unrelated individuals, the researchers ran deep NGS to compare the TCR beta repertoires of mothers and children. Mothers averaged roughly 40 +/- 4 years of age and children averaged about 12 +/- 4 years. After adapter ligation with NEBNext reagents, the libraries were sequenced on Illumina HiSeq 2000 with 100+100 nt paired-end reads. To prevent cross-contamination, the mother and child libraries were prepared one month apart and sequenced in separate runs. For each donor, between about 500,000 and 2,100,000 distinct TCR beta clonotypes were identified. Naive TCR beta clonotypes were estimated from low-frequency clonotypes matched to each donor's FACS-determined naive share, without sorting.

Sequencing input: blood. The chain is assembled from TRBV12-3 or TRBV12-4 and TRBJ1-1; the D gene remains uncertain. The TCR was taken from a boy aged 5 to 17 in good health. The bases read TGTGCCAGCAGTTGGGGAGGGATTGAAGCTTTCTTT. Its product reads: CASSWGGIEAFF.